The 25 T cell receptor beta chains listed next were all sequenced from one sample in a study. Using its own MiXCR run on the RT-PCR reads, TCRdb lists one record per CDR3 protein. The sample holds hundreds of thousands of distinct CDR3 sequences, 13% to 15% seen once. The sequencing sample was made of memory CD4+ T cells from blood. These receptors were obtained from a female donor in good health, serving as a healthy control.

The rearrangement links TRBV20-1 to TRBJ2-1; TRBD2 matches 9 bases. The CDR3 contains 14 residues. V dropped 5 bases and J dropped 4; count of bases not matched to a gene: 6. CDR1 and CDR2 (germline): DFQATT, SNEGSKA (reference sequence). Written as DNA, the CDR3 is TGCAGTGCTGGGAAAGCGGGGGGATACAATGAGCAGTTCTTC. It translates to CSAGKAGGYNEQFF.

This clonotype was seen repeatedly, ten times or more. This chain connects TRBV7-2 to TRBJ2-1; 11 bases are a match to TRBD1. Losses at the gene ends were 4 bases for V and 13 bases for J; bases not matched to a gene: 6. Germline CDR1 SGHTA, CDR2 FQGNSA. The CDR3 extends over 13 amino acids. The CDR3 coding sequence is TGTGCCAGCAGCTCCGGGACAGGGGGTGTTCAGTTCTTC. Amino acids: CASSSGTGGVQFF.

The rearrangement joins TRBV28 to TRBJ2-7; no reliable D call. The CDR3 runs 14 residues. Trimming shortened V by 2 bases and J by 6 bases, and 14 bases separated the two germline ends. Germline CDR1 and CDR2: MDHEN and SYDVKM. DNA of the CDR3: TGTGCCAGCAGTTTAGCTGGGTCAATCTCCGAGCAGTACTTC. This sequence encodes CASSLAGSISEQYF.

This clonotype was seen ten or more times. In nucleotides, the CDR3 is TGTGCCAGCAGTTTGTTTCTCTCGAACACCGGGGAGCTGTTTTTT. It encodes CASSLFLSNTGELFF. The V and J genes are TRBV12-3 or TRBV12-4 and TRBJ2-2; D is uncertain. V was pared by 3 bases and J by 0 bases, with 8 bases between. The CDR3 loop spans 15 amino acids.

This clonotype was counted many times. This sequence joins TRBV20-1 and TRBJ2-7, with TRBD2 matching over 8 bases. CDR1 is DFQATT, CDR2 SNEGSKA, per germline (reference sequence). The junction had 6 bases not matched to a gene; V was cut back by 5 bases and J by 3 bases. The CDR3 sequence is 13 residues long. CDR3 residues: CSADSGMNYEQYF. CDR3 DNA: TGCAGTGCTGATAGCGGGATGAACTACGAGCAGTACTTC.

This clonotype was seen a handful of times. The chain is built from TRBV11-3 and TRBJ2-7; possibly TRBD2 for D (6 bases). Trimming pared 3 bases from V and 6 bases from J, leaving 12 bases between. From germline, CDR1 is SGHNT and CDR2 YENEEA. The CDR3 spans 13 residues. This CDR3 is CASSFGGKGEQYF. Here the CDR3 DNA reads TGTGCCAGCAGCTTCGGGGGTAAGGGCGAGCAGTACTTC.

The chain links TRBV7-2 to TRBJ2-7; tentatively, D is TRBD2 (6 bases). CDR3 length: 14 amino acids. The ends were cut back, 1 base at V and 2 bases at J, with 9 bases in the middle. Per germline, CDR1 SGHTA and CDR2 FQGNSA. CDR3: CASSLVADPYEQYF. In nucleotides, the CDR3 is TGTGCCAGCAGCTTAGTAGCGGACCCCTACGAGCAGTACTTC.

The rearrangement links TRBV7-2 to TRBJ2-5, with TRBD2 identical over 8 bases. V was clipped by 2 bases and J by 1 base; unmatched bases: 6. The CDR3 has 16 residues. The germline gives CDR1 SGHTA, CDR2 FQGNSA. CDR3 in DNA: TGTGCCAGCAGCTTAAGTGGCGCGGGGGGCCAAGAGACCCAGTACTTC. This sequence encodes CASSLSGAGGQETQYF.

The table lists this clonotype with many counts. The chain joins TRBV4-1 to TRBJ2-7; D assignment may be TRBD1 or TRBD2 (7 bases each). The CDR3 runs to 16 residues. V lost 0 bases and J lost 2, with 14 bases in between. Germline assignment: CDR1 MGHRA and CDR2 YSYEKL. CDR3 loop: CASSQDKAGGAYEQYF. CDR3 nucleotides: TGCGCCAGCAGCCAAGATAAGGCAGGGGGGGCCTACGAGCAGTACTTC.

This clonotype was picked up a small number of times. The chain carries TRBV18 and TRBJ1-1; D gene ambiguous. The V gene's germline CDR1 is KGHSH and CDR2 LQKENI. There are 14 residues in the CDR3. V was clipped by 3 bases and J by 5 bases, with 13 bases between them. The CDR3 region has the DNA TGTGCCAGCTCACCGTTGATGGGGATTACTGAAGCTTTCTTT. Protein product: CASSPLMGITEAFF.

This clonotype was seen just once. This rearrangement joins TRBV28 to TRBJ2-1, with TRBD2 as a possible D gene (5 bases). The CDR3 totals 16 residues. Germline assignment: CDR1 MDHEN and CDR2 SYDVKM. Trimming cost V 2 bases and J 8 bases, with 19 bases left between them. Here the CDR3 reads CASSLAGHRLQDEQFF. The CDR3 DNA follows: TGTGCCAGCAGTTTAGCGGGCCACCGCCTTCAGGATGAGCAGTTCTTC.

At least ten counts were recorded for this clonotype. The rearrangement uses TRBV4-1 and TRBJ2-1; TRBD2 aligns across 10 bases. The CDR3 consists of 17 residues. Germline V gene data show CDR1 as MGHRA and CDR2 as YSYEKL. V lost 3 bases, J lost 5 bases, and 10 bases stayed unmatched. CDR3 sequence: CASSQTSTSGANNEQFF. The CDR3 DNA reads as TGCGCCAGCAGCCAGACCAGCACTAGCGGGGCGAACAATGAGCAGTTCTTC.

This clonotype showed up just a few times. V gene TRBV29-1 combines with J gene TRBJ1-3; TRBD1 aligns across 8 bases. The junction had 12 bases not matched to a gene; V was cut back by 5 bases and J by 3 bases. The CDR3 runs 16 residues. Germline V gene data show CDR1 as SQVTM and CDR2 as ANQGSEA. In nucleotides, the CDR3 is TGCAGCGTTAAAGCCGGGACAGGACCGGGTGGAAACACCATATATTTT. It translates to CSVKAGTGPGGNTIYF. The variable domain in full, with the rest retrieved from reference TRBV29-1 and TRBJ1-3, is SAVISQKPSRDICQRGTSLTIQCQVDSQVTMMFWYRQQPGQSLTLIATANQGSEATYESGFVIDKFPISRPNLTFSTLTVSNMSPEDSSIYLCSVKAGTGPGGNTIYFGEGSWLTVV.

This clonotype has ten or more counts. CDR3 coding DNA: TGTGCCAGCAGCTTAGTTAGCCCCTCCGGGGAGCAGTACTTC. Protein product: CASSLVSPSGEQYF. This chain uses TRBV7-2 with TRBJ2-7; no definite D call. CDR3 length: 14 residues. V shed 1 base and J shed 7 bases, with 14 bases lying between them. The germline V gene encodes CDR1 SGHTA and CDR2 FQGNSA.

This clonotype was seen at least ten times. In DNA form, the CDR3 reads TGTGCCAGCAGCTTAACAGGGACAGCCTATGGCTACACCTTC. Its translation is CASSLTGTAYGYTF. This chain links TRBV7-3 with TRBJ1-2, with 7 bases aligning to TRBD1. This CDR3 comprises 14 residues. V gave up 0 bases and J gave up 4 bases; unmatched junction bases: 2. In germline, CDR1 is SGHTA, CDR2 FQGTGA.

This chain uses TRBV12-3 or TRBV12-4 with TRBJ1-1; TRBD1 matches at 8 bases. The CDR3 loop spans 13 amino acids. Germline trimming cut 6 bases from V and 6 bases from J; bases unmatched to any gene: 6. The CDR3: CASRTGAGPEAFF. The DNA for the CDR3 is TGTGCCAGCAGGACAGGGGCGGGACCTGAAGCTTTCTTT.

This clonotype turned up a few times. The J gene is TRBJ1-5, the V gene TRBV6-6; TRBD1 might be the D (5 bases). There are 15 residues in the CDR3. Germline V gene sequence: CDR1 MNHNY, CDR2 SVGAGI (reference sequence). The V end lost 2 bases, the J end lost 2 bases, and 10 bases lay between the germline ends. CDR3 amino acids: CASSYGGYGNQPQHF. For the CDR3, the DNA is TGTGCCAGCAGTTACGGGGGTTACGGCAATCAGCCCCAGCATTTT.

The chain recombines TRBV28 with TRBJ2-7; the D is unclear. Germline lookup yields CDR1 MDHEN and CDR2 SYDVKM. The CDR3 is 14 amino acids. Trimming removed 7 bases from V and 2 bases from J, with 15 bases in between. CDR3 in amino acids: CASNWASPPYEQYF. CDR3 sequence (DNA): TGTGCCAGCAACTGGGCCAGCCCCCCCTACGAGCAGTACTTC.

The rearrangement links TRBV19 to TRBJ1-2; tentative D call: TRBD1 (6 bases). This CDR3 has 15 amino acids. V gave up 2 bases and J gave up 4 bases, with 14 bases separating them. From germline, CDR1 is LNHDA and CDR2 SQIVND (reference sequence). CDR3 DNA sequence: TGTGCCAGTAGTATATCACGGCAGGGGACCTATGGCTACACCTTC. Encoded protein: CASSISRQGTYGYTF.

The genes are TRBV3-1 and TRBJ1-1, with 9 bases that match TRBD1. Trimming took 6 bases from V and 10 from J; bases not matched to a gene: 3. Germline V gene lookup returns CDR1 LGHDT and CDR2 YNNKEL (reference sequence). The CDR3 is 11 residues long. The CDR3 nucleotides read TGTGCCAGCAGGAGGGACAGGGTAGCTTTCTTT. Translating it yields CASRRDRVAFF.

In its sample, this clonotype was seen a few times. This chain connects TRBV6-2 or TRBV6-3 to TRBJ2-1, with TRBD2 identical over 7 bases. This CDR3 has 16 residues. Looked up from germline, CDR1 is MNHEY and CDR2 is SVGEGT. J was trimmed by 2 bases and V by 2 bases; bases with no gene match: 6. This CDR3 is CASSYRRGTTYNEQFF. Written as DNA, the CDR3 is TGTGCCAGCAGTTACAGGCGGGGGACCACCTACAATGAGCAGTTCTTC.

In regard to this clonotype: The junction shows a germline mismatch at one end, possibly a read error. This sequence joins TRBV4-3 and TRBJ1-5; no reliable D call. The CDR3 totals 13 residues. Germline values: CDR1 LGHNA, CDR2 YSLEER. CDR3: CTSSQDRNQPQHF. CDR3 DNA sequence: TGCACCAGCAGCCAAGATCGCAATCAGCCCCAGCATTTT.

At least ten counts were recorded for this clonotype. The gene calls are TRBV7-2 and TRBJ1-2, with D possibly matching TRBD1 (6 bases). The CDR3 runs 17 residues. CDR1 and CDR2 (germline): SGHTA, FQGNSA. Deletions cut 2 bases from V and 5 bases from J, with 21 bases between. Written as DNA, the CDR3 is TGTGCCAGCAGCTTACCCTTCAACAGGGTTAGGGGGTATGGCTACACCTTC. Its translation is CASSLPFNRVRGYGYTF.

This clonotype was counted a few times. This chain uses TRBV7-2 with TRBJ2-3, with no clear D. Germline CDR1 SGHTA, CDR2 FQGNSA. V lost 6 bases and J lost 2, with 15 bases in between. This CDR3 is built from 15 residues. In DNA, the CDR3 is TGTGCCAGCAGGCGTACTTCAGTGGTCACAGATACGCAGTATTTT. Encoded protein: CASRRTSVVTDTQYF. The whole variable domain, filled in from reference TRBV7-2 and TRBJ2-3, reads GAGVSQSPSNKVTEKGKDVELRCDPISGHTALYWYRQSLGQGLEFLIYFQGNSAPDKSGLPSDRFSAERTGGSVSTLTIQRTQQEDSAVYLCASRRTSVVTDTQYFGPGTRLTVL.

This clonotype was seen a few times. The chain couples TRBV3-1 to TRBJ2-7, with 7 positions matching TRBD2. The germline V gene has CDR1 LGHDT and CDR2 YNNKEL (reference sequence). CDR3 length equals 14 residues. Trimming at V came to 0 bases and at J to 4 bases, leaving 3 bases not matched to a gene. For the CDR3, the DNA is TGTGCCAGCAGCCAAGAATGGCGGGAGTACGAGCAGTACTTC. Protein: CASSQEWREYEQYF.